The 30 T cell receptor beta chains given below trace back to one sample, sequenced in a study of neoadjuvant anti-PD-1 for oral cavity cancer. Regarding time point: after neoadjuvant nivolumab, at surgical resection. Only in-frame clones appear in the TCRdb table, and some are missing; sequencing was by immunoSEQ multiplex PCR. The table shows under 10,000 clones, with 62% occurring only once. The source material was PBMCs, sampled after nivolumab (anti-PD-1) treatment. These receptors came from a person aged 40 to 85 with oral cavity squamous cell carcinoma.

The sample holds a few counts of this clone. The chain uses TRBV28 and TRBJ1-2; maybe TRBD1 (5 bases). CDR3 length: 15 amino acids. Between the trimmed V and J ends, which lost 4 bases and 3 bases, there was a span of 15 bases. From germline, CDR1 is MDHEN and CDR2 SYDVKM. The DNA for the CDR3 is TGTGCCAGCAGTTCCCCGGGAAGGGGCCACTATGGCTACACCTTC. Translating gives CASSSPGRGHYGYTF.

The V and J genes are TRBV7-2 and TRBJ2-1; 9 bases agree with TRBD1. Germline CDR1 reads SGHTA; CDR2 reads FQGNSA. The CDR3 runs to 17 residues. V lost 1 base, J lost 6 bases, and 10 bases stayed unmatched. The CDR3 sequence: CASSLDRRQGDPNEQFF. DNA of the CDR3: TGTGCCAGCAGCTTAGACCGGCGACAGGGGGATCCCAATGAGCAGTTCTTC.

The chain links TRBV15 to TRBJ2-7; D gene unclear. V was shortened by 3 bases and J by 6 bases, with 18 bases between the two germline ends. The CDR3 runs 15 residues. CDR1 and CDR2 (germline): LNHNV, YYDKDF (reference sequence). CDR3 DNA: TGTGCCACCAGCAGTCCCTCTGGCGAACTCTCCGAGCAGTACTTC. Translated, it gives CATSSPSGELSEQYF. Complete variable domain (other parts from reference TRBV15 and TRBJ2-7): DAMVIQNPRYQVTQFGKPVTLSCSQTLNHNVMYWYQQKSSQAPKLLFHYYDKDFNNEADTPDNFQSRRPNTSFCFLDIRSPGLGDTAMYLCATSSPSGELSEQYFGPGTRLTVT.

V usage is TRBV28 and J usage is TRBJ2-2; D gene unclear. The CDR3 contains 17 residues. CDR1 is MDHEN and CDR2 is SYDVKM in the germline V gene. V lost 1 base and J 8 bases, leaving 20 bases between the germline ends. The CDR3 nucleotides read TGTGCCAGCAGTTTATTACAACCGGGCTCCCGGTGGGGGGAGCTGTTTTTT. This sequence encodes CASSLLQPGSRWGELFF.

CDR3: CASSVAGGGQGFGYTF. As DNA, the CDR3 is TGTGCCAGCAGCGTAGCAGGGGGCGGACAGGGTTTTGGCTACACCTTC. This chain connects TRBV9 to TRBJ1-2, with 8 positions matching TRBD1. J gave up 7 bases and V 0 bases, and 11 bases lay outside the gene matches. The CDR3 has 16 amino acids. The germline gives CDR1 SGDLS, CDR2 YYNGEE.

Only one count was recorded for this clone. CDR3 loop: CASSVPGQEFFYEQYF. In DNA, the CDR3 is TGTGCCAGCAGCGTTCCGGGACAGGAGTTCTTTTACGAGCAGTACTTC. The V and J genes are TRBV21-1 and TRBJ2-7; the table's D call, TRBD1, has no DNA check behind it. TRBV21-1 is tagged as a pseudogene. The CDR3 has 16 amino acids.

The V and J genes are TRBV10-3 and TRBJ1-1, with TRBD1 as a possible D gene (6 bases). The V gene lost 4 bases and the J gene lost 0 bases, with 9 bases spanning the gap. CDR3 size: 14 residues. CDR1 ENHRY and CDR2 SYGVKD come from the germline V gene. CDR3 bases: TGTGCCATCAGTGGTCAGGGGCTGAACACTGAAGCTTTCTTT. As protein: CAISGQGLNTEAFF.

Remarks on this clone: The CDR3 end shows no conserved phenylalanine or tryptophan, and so a read error is likely. Because the CDR3's place on the DNA is in doubt, the DNA is left out and the CDR3 is given as listed by TCRdb. The chain recombines TRBV5-4 with TRBJ2-7. Both ends counted, the CDR3 spans 10 residues. Per the germline V gene, CDR1 is SGHNT and CDR2 is YYREEE (reference sequence). CDR3 amino acids: CASSLARNHS.

A few counts support this clone. V usage is TRBV6-5 and J usage is TRBJ2-7, with a weak D call TRBD1 (5 bases). CDR1 is MNHEY and CDR2 is SVGAGI in the germline V gene. The V gene lost 2 bases and the J gene lost 5 bases, with 13 bases spanning the gap. The CDR3 spans 14 residues. The CDR3 sequence: CASSYGAGDNEQYF. The CDR3 nucleotides read TGTGCCAGCAGTTACGGGGCAGGCGATAACGAGCAGTACTTC.

V and J are TRBV5-6 and TRBJ2-4; D call uncertain. Germline V lookup: CDR1 SGHDT, CDR2 YYEEEE. V dropped 0 bases and J dropped 0 bases, with 10 bases sitting between them. This CDR3 comprises 16 residues. In nucleotides, the CDR3 is TGTGCCAGCAGCTTGGTTAGCCCAATAGCCAAAAACATTCAGTACTTC. This gives the protein CASSLVSPIAKNIQYF.

This sequence joins TRBV11-2 and TRBJ2-2; 7 nucleotides align to TRBD2. The CDR3 extends over 15 amino acids. Germline V gives CDR1 SGHAT, CDR2 FQNNGV. V lost 5 bases to trimming and J lost 4 bases; unmatched junction nucleotides: 7. CDR3 loop: CASSRGLAGTGELFF. The CDR3 DNA follows: TGTGCCAGCAGCCGGGGGTTAGCGGGCACCGGGGAGCTGTTTTTT.

In its sample, this clone was seen a few times. J is TRBJ1-6 and V is TRBV9; 9 nucleotides match TRBD1. Per the germline V gene, CDR1 is SGDLS and CDR2 is YYNGEE. The CDR3 has 15 residues. V lost 0 bases to trimming and J lost 8 bases; unmatched junction nucleotides: 3. CDR3 DNA: TGTGCCAGCAGCGTAGCGGGACAGGGTGATTCACCCCTCCACTTT. The encoded protein is CASSVAGQGDSPLHF.

The J gene is TRBJ2-7, the V gene TRBV7-3; maybe TRBD2 (5 bases). Germline assignment: CDR1 SGHTA and CDR2 FQGTGA. Trimming shortened V by 5 bases and J by 7 bases, and 12 bases separated the two germline ends. This CDR3 region has 12 residues. This CDR3 reads CASSPRSGEQYF. CDR3 nucleotides: TGTGCCAGCAGCCCCCGATCGGGGGAGCAGTACTTC.

This clone was found once. The rearrangement joins TRBV4-1 to TRBJ1-4; no clear D. The length of the CDR3 is 16 residues. V gave up 0 bases and J gave up 3 bases, with 11 bases separating them. CDR1 and CDR2 from the germline V gene are MGHRA and YSYEKL. CDR3 residues: CASSQDVQNSNEKLFF. The DNA for the CDR3 is TGCGCCAGCAGCCAAGATGTCCAGAATTCTAATGAAAAACTGTTTTTT.

The chain carries TRBV7-9 and TRBJ2-5, with TRBD1 as a possible D gene (7 bases). CDR1 is SEHNR and CDR2 is FQNEAQ in the germline V gene (reference sequence). CDR3 size: 14 residues. The germline V and J ends were trimmed by 5 bases and 3 bases, with 13 bases remaining between them. CDR3 DNA sequence: TGTGCCAGCAGCGAAGGGGGCGGGAAAGAGACCCAGTACTTC. This encodes CASSEGGGKETQYF.

This clone showed up just a few times. The chain joins TRBV19 to TRBJ2-1, with 14 bases that match TRBD2. The CDR3 totals 13 residues. The germline V gene encodes CDR1 LNHDA and CDR2 SQIVND (reference sequence). Unmatched junction bases numbered 2, after V lost 6 bases and J lost 10 bases. In DNA form, the CDR3 reads TGTGCCAGTAGCGGGACTAGCGGGGGAGAGCAGTTCTTC. Translated: CASSGTSGGEQFF.

The sample holds a few counts of this clone. The J gene is TRBJ2-1, the V gene TRBV4-2; D gene ambiguous. CDR1 is LGHNA and CDR2 is YNFKEQ in the germline V gene. The CDR3 loop spans 13 amino acids. Trimming shortened V by 1 base and J by 6 bases, and 7 bases separated the two germline ends. The CDR3, as DNA: TGTGCCAGCAGCCAAGTGCAAGTCAATGAGCAGTTCTTC. It translates to CASSQVQVNEQFF.

The chain couples TRBV9 to TRBJ1-1, with D unresolved. This CDR3 is built from 15 residues. V was cut by 4 bases and J by 0 bases, with 13 bases left in between. In germline, CDR1 is SGDLS, CDR2 YYNGEE. The CDR3 DNA follows: TGTGCCAGCAGCCAGTTTCACGGGATGAACACTGAAGCTTTCTTT. Translating gives CASSQFHGMNTEAFF.

This chain uses TRBV19 with TRBJ1-4, with unresolved D. V lost 1 base to trimming and J lost 6 bases, with 15 bases between them. This CDR3 spans 16 amino acids. CDR1 is LNHDA and CDR2 is SQIVND in the germline V gene (reference sequence). In nucleotides, the CDR3 is TGTGCCAGTAGTATAGGACAACGGAGAACGGATGAAAAACTGTTTTTT. Translated: CASSIGQRRTDEKLFF.

This chain connects TRBV13 to TRBJ1-2; possible D gene TRBD1, 6 bases. This CDR3 region has 14 residues. The V and J ends lost 3 bases and 5 bases respectively, with 13 bases between them. Germline V gene data show CDR1 as PRHDT and CDR2 as FYEKMQ (reference sequence). CDR3 DNA sequence: TGTGCCAGCAGCTTCTCCCAGGGGCGTTATGGCTACACCTTC. This sequence encodes CASSFSQGRYGYTF.

This clone appeared a few times. This rearrangement joins TRBV18 to TRBJ1-1; D gene uncertain. Germline values: CDR1 KGHSH, CDR2 LQKENI. The CDR3 spans 14 residues. V gave up 1 base and J gave up 0 bases, with 6 bases separating them. CDR3 nucleotides: TGTGCCAGCTCACCACAGAACATGAACACTGAAGCTTTCTTT. It specifies CASSPQNMNTEAFF.

CDR3: CASSFSGSQETQYF. The CDR3 DNA reads TGTGCCAGCAGTTTCTCCGGCAGCCAAGAGACCCAGTACTTC. The rearrangement links TRBV27 to TRBJ2-5; D not certain. The V end lost 3 bases, the J end lost 1 base, and 9 bases lay between the germline ends. CDR3 length equals 14 residues. From germline, CDR1 is MNHEY and CDR2 SMNVEV (reference sequence).

The genes are TRBV2 and TRBJ1-1, with D perhaps matching TRBD1 (5 bases). Trimming removed 0 bases at V and 1 base at J, with 15 bases between. Germline-derived CDR1 and CDR2 are SNHLY and FYNNEI. The CDR3 totals 17 residues. CDR3 nucleotide sequence: TGTGCCAGCAGTGAAGCGTTAGGGGAGGGGACGAACACTGAAGCTTTCTTT. It specifies CASSEALGEGTNTEAFF.

J is TRBJ2-1 and V is TRBV11-2; the match to TRBD1 covers 11 bases. The CDR3 is 15 amino acids. Trimming cost V 3 bases and J 3 bases; bases outside gene matches: 1. The germline CDR1 and CDR2 sequences are SGHAT and FQNNGV. The CDR3, as DNA: TGTGCCAGCAGCTTTGGGACAGGGGGCTACAATGAGCAGTTCTTC. It yields the protein CASSFGTGGYNEQFF.

The chain combines TRBV4-3 with TRBJ1-3; D gene unclear. CDR1 is LGHNA, CDR2 YSLEER, per germline. V was trimmed by 0 bases and J by 0 bases, leaving 12 bases between them. The CDR3 extends over 17 amino acids. The CDR3 sequence: CASSQEPGSISGNTIYF. DNA for the CDR3: TGCGCCAGCAGCCAAGAGCCAGGCTCCATCTCTGGAAACACCATATATTTT.

The chain carries TRBV7-8 and TRBJ1-2; 11 nucleotides agree with TRBD1. The CDR3 is 15 amino acids. V lost 4 bases, J lost 2 bases, and 3 bases stayed unmatched. CDR1 and CDR2 (germline): SGHVS, FQNEAQ. CDR3 loop: CASSSRTGGNYGYTF. The CDR3 nucleotides read TGTGCCAGCAGCTCCCGGACAGGGGGCAACTATGGCTACACCTTC.

The chain uses TRBV7-6 and TRBJ2-5; TRBD2 agrees at 7 bases. The DNA end favors TRBJ2-7, so the J call may be wrong. Germline CDR1 and CDR2: SGHVS and FNYEAQ. This CDR3 has 15 residues. This CDR3 is CASSSQSGGSYEQYF. The CDR3 DNA is TGTGCCAGCAGCTCCCAGTCGGGAGGTTCCTACGAGCAGTACTTC.

A few counts support this clone. The chain has TRBV27 and TRBJ1-6, with 9 bases identical to TRBD1. Germline loops: CDR1 MNHEY, CDR2 SMNVEV (reference sequence). This CDR3 has 16 amino acids. The V segment lost 5 bases and the J segment 2 bases; nucleotides outside the gene matches: 4. CDR3 sequence reads: CASSPDRGAYNSPLHF. CDR3 DNA: TGTGCCAGCAGTCCGGACAGGGGAGCCTATAATTCACCCCTCCACTTT.

This clone has only a few counts. This rearrangement joins TRBV5-4 to TRBJ1-2; no definite D call. Germline V gene sequence: CDR1 SGHNT, CDR2 YYREEE (reference sequence). Trimming took 0 bases from V and 2 from J, leaving 8 bases between them. This CDR3 region has 14 residues. CDR3: CASSLEAGNYGYTF. The DNA for the CDR3 is TGTGCCAGCAGCTTGGAGGCAGGCAACTATGGCTACACCTTC. The variable domain in full, with the rest retrieved from reference TRBV5-4 and TRBJ1-2, is ETGVTQSPTHLIKTRGQQVTLRCSSQSGHNTVSWYQQALGQGPQFIFQYYREEENGRGNFPPRFSGLQFPNYSSELNVNALELDDSALYLCASSLEAGNYGYTFGSGTRLTVV.

This rearrangement joins TRBV6-4 to TRBJ2-3; D uncertain. The CDR3 runs to 13 residues. The germline V gene has CDR1 MRHNA and CDR2 SNTAGT. Between the trimmed V and J ends, which lost 3 bases and 6 bases, there was a span of 10 bases. In DNA form, the CDR3 reads TGTGCCAGCAGTGATGGTAGCCGGGATACGCAGTATTTT. It is translated as CASSDGSRDTQYF.